Sequencing of this TCR beta chain was carried out in a study of control samples from healthy donors and cancer patients. CDR1 and CDR2 from the germline V gene are MDHEN and SYDVKM. V gave up 6 bases and J gave up 5 bases; unmatched junction bases: 3. The CDR3 has 13 amino acids. Generated by immunoSEQ multiplex PCR, the TCRdb table keeps only in-frame clones and is missing some. The repertoire holds 130,000 or so clones, with 94% as singletons. Sample: blood. This TCR derives from a man between 40 and 49 years old in good health. This chain uses TRBV28 with TRBJ2-2; TRBD1 agrees at 7 bases. The CDR3, as DNA: TGTGCCAGCAGAGGGGGCAGGACCGGGGAGCTGTTTTTT. Protein product: CASRGGRTGELFF.